These 12 T cell receptor beta chains were sequenced from one sample in a study of PD-1 blockade in mismatch repair-deficient tumors. The assay was immunoSEQ multiplex PCR, and TCRdb's table has in-frame clones only and misses some. The table includes about 68,000 clones, about 72% detected once. The source material was peripheral blood, sampled 2 weeks after starting pembrolizumab. The origin of the receptors is an adult with mismatch repair-deficient cancer.

V usage is TRBV25-1 and J usage is TRBJ1-2; D gene uncertain. V lost 8 bases and J 5 bases, leaving 12 bases between the germline ends. The CDR3 length is 12 residues. The germline V gene has CDR1 MGHDK and CDR2 SYGVNS. The CDR3 nucleotides read TGTGCCAGCCGCGGGGTAGAATATGGCTACACCTTC. It yields the protein CASRGVEYGYTF.

CDR3 sequence reads: CASSSPRDYYNEQFF. CDR3 DNA sequence: TGTGCCAGCAGCTCCCCTCGGGACTACTACAATGAGCAGTTCTTC. The V call is TRBV5-4, the J call TRBJ2-1; 7 bases line up with TRBD2. Germline assignment: CDR1 SGHNT and CDR2 YYREEE (reference sequence). Unmatched junction bases numbered 6, after V lost 3 bases and J lost 3 bases. The CDR3 runs to 15 residues.

The V and J genes are TRBV19 and TRBJ1-5, with D maybe TRBD1 (5 bases). The CDR3 is made up of 15 amino acids. CDR1 LNHDA and CDR2 SQIVND come from the germline V gene (reference sequence). Trimming stripped 1 base from V and 6 bases from J, with 13 bases between. The DNA for the CDR3 is TGTGCCAGTAGTATAGTTTGGGGGATTAGTCAGCCCCAGCATTTT. Its translation: CASSIVWGISQPQHF.

V gene TRBV30 combines with J gene TRBJ2-3; TRBD2 aligns across 9 bases. The trim removed 2 bases at V and 0 bases at J, leaving 3 bases unmatched. The CDR3 is 15 residues long. The germline gives CDR1 GTSNPN, CDR2 SVGIG (reference sequence). The CDR3: CAWSLAGTSTDTQYF. The CDR3 coding sequence is TGTGCCTGGAGTCTAGCGGGAACTAGCACAGATACGCAGTATTTT.

A remark on this clone: A much larger clone sits a single nucleotide away, making a read error possible. The chain has TRBV7-2 and TRBJ2-1, with 9 bases lining up with TRBD2. The CDR3 contains 16 residues. Germline V lookup: CDR1 SGHTA, CDR2 FQGNSA. The V gene end was trimmed by 2 bases and the J gene end by 7 bases; junction bases not matched to a gene: 9. The CDR3 nucleotides are TGTGCCAGCAGCTTACAAGGCGGGAGGGCCGGGAATGAGCAGTTCTTC. Amino acid sequence: CASSLQGGRAGNEQFF.

The chain uses TRBV5-4 and TRBJ1-1; D not resolved. Germline CDR1 SGHNT, CDR2 YYREEE (reference sequence). V lost 6 bases and J lost 2, with 20 bases in between. This CDR3 is 16 amino acids long. Here the CDR3 reads CASTSGGKARNTEAFF. CDR3 coding DNA: TGTGCCAGCACCTCTGGTGGGAAAGCCCGAAACACTGAAGCTTTCTTT. The full variable domain, in which reference TRBV5-4 and TRBJ1-1 provide the parts outside the CDR3, is ETGVTQSPTHLIKTRGQQVTLRCSSQSGHNTVSWYQQALGQGPQFIFQYYREEENGRGNFPPRFSGLQFPNYSSELNVNALELDDSALYLCASTSGGKARNTEAFFGQGTRLTVV.

This clone appeared a few times. This chain joins TRBV7-9 and TRBJ2-1; no reliable D call. In germline, CDR1 is SEHNR, CDR2 FQNEAQ (reference sequence). V lost 2 bases, J lost 9 bases, and 5 bases lay in between. The CDR3 totals 11 residues. CDR3 residues: CASSLLIEQFF. CDR3 nucleotide sequence: TGTGCCAGCAGCTTATTGATTGAGCAGTTCTTC.

This chain joins TRBV7-9 and TRBJ1-2; the D gene is possibly TRBD1 (5 bases). The germline V gene has CDR1 SEHNR and CDR2 FQNEAQ (reference sequence). The CDR3 sequence is 13 residues long. Trimming stripped 4 bases from V and 4 bases from J, with 10 bases between. Written as DNA, the CDR3 is TGTGCCAGCAGCTCCGCTGGGGCCTATGGCTACACCTTC. Translating it yields CASSSAGAYGYTF. The variable domain in full, completed from reference TRBV7-9 and TRBJ1-2, reads DTGVSQNPRHKITKRGQNVTFRCDPISEHNRLYWYRQTLGQGPEFLTYFQNEAQLEKSRLLSDRFSAERPKGSFSTLEIQRTEQGDSAMYLCASSSAGAYGYTFGSGTRLTVV.

The chain carries TRBV5-1 and TRBJ1-4, with 8 bases matching TRBD1. The germline CDR1 and CDR2 sequences are SGHRS and YFSETQ. After removal of 3 bases from V and 1 base from J, the junction contained 2 bases not matched to a gene. The CDR3 has 15 residues. CDR3 in amino acids: CASSSGQETNEKLFF. The CDR3 nucleotides read TGCGCCAGCAGCTCGGGACAGGAAACTAATGAAAAACTGTTTTTT.

This clone has only a few counts. Germline and junction disagree at one end, which may indicate a read error. The genes are TRBV7-7 and TRBJ2-5; D gene uncertain. The CDR3 totals 13 residues. The V gene's germline CDR1 is SSHAT and CDR2 FNYEAQ (reference sequence). In DNA form, the CDR3 reads TGTGCTAGCAGCTTTGGGTTACAAGAGACCCAGTACTTC. Its translation is CASSFGLQETQYF.

The chain employs TRBV5-6 and TRBJ2-1; 11 bases match TRBD2. V shed 4 bases and J 4 bases; nucleotides not matched to a gene: 4. The CDR3 has 15 residues. In germline, CDR1 is SGHDT, CDR2 YYEEEE. This chain's CDR3 is CASSRLAGGYNEQFF. CDR3 nucleotides: TGTGCCAGCAGCCGTCTAGCGGGAGGATACAATGAGCAGTTCTTC.

In this sample, this clone turned up once. This chain connects TRBV6-5 to TRBJ2-1; D remains ambiguous. The CDR3 sequence is 13 residues long. V lost 4 bases, J lost 10 bases, and 14 bases lay in between. Germline CDR1 reads MNHEY; CDR2 reads SVGAGI. CDR3 protein: CASSFASLKEQFF. The CDR3 DNA is TGTGCCAGCAGTTTCGCCTCGTTGAAGGAGCAGTTCTTC.